This record looks at one TCR beta chain sequence and its context. No antigen is known for it. Per-nucleotide qualities are absent, and no much larger clonotype sits a single base away. Counted from cysteine to phenylalanine, this CDR3 has 15 amino acids. Only CDR3 DNA remains: 45 bases, in frame from the first base. V was cut back by 3 bases and J by 8 bases, leaving a gap of 17 bases between them. From the germline V gene, CDR1 is SGHDT and CDR2 is YYEEEE. The data belong to a study of blood T cell repertoires in COVID-19 (dated by TCRdb to 2018 to 2021). Some background on the complete study: Collaborator samples came from the United States, Italy and Spain and covered acute and convalescent phases of COVID-19. Sample metadata almost always included a de-identified subject ID, COVID-19 status, age in years and sex. The prospective study material was composed of cDNA or gDNA derived from T cells, B-cell-depleted T cells, or PBMCs. The repertoires were released in a freely available public database meant as a resource for research on the immune response to SARS-CoV-2. Deeply sampled blood TCRbeta repertoires from subjects exposed to, actively infected with, or recovered from COVID-19 were included in the dataset. Where HLA class I and class II types were available, the types were taken from metadata supplied by the sample provider, not from assay-based typing. The samples were drawn from two sources: the first 160 participants of the ongoing ImmuneRACE study, and 1,000 to 1,500 subjects contributed by 6 global collaborators. General study outcomes and caveats: The amount of clinical and demographic metadata varied by source and participant and was provided uncurated.

TCRbeta CDR3 regions were amplified from genomic DNA using the immunoSEQ Assay, a bias-controlled multiplex PCR. In the paper's pipeline: The number of nucleated cells in each sample was estimated from the amplification of reference gene primers within the assay. To quantify the absolute abundance of each unique TCRbeta CDR3 rearrangement, sequence reads were collapsed and filtered. For each sample, productive Simpson clonality was calculated as the square root of Simpson's diversity index across productive rearrangements. The clones in this table, taken by TCRdb from immuneACCESS, are in-frame only. Not every clone is retained; where verified, under half of the shortfall comes from an unresolved V gene, and the cause of the rest is unknown. Clonal size and the V and J genes are those of that table, whereas D and trimming came from the DNA. This sample comprises hundreds of thousands of clones, 85% of them detected only once. The leading ten clones occupy about 8.2% of the sample.

Participants in the prospective study were enrolled through a virtual design, were aged 18 to 89 years, and lived in approximately 25 United States geographic areas. To assign participants to cohorts, the prospective study relied on clinical history that participants themselves reported in a screening survey and a study questionnaire. Mobile phlebotomists in the prospective study collected whole blood, serum and a nasopharyngeal or oropharyngeal swab from every participant. Participants in the prospective study had the option to provide additional blood draws and questionnaires over a roughly 2-month period. Before DNA extraction, blood samples from the prospective study were shipped at room temperature or frozen.

This chain joins TRBV5-6 to TRBJ1-4, with no confidently assigned D gene. The TCR was taken from a woman between 45 and 60 years old with acute COVID-19. The material sequenced was PBMCs or T cells enriched from blood (not recorded which). The sequenced DNA: TGTGCCAGCAGCTCTATGTCCATCATAGAGGAAAAACTGTTTTTT. Translated, it reads CASSSMSIIEEKLFF.